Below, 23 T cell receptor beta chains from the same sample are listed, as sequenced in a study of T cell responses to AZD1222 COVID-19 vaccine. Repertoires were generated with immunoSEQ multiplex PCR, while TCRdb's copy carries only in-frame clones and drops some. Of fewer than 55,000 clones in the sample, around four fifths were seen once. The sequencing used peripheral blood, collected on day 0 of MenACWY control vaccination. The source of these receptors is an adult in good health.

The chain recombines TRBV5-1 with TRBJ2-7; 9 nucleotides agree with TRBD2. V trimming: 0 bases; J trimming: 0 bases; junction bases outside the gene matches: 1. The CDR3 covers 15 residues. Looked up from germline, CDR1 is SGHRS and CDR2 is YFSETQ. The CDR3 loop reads CASSLGGGVSYEQYF. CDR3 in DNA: TGCGCCAGCAGCTTGGGCGGGGGGGTCTCCTACGAGCAGTACTTC.

This CDR3 is CASSPLRTAGNTIYF. The CDR3 DNA sequence: TGTGCCAGCAGCCCCCTTAGGACCGCAGGAAACACCATATATTTT. The rearrangement links TRBV5-6 to TRBJ1-3, with unresolved D. The CDR3 is 15 residues long. The germline gives CDR1 SGHDT, CDR2 YYEEEE. V was trimmed by 4 bases and J by 4 bases, leaving 15 bases between them.

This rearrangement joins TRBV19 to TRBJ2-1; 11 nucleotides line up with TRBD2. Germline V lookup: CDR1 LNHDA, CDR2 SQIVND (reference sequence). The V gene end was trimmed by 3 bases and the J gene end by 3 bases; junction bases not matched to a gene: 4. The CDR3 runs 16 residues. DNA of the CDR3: TGTGCCAGTAGTATCACTAGCGGGGGCCGCTACAATGAGCAGTTCTTC. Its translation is CASSITSGGRYNEQFF.

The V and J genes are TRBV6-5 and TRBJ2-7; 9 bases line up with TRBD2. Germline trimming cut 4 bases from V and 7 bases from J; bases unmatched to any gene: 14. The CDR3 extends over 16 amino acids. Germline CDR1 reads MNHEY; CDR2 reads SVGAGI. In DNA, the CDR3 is TGTGCCAGCAGTTGGTTACTAGCGGGTCGGCCTGGGGAGCAGTACTTC. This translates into CASSWLLAGRPGEQYF.

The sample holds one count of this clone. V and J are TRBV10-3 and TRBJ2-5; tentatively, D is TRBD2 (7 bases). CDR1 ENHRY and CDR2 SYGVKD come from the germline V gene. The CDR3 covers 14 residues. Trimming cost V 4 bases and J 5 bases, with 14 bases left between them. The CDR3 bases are TGTGCCATCAGTGTGGGGGGGGGCGAGGAGACCCAGTACTTC. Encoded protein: CAISVGGGEETQYF.

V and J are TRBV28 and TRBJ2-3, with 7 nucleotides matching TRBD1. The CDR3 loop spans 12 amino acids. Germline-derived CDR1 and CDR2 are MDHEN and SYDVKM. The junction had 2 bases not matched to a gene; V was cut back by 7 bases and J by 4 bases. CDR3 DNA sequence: TGTGCCAGCATCCAGGGGGCAGATACGCAGTATTTT. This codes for CASIQGADTQYF.

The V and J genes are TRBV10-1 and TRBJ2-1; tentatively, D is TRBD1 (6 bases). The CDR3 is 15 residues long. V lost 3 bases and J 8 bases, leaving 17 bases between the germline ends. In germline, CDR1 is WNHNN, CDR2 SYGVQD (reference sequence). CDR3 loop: CASSEVAGVGDEQFF. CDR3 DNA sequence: TGCGCCAGCAGTGAAGTGGCAGGGGTAGGCGATGAGCAGTTCTTC.

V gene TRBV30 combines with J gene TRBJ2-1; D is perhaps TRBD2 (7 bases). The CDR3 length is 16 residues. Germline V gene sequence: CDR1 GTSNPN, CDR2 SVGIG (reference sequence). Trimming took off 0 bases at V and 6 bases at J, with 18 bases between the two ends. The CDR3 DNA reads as TGTGCCTGGAGTGTAACGCTGGGGGGGGCCCGCAATGAGCAGTTCTTC. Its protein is CAWSVTLGGARNEQFF.

CDR3: CAWREGLNTEAFF. In DNA, the CDR3 is TGTGCCTGGAGAGAGGGACTGAACACTGAAGCTTTCTTT. This chain uses TRBV30 with TRBJ1-1; D perhaps matches TRBD1 (5 bases). Between the trimmed V and J ends, which lost 3 bases and 0 bases, there was a span of 8 bases. In germline, CDR1 is GTSNPN, CDR2 SVGIG (reference sequence). The CDR3 covers 13 residues.

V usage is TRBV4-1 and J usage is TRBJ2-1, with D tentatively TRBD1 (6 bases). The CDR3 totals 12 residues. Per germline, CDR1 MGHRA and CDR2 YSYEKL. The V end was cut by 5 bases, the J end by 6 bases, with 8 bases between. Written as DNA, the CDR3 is TGCGCCAGCAGCTTAGGGGGCAATGAGCAGTTCTTC. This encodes CASSLGGNEQFF.

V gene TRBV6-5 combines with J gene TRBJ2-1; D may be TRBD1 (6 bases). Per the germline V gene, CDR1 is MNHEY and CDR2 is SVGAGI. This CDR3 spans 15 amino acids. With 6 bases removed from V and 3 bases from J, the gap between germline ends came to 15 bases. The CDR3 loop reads CASSQSGTNYNEQFF. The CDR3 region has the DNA TGTGCCAGCAGCCAATCCGGGACAAACTACAATGAGCAGTTCTTC.

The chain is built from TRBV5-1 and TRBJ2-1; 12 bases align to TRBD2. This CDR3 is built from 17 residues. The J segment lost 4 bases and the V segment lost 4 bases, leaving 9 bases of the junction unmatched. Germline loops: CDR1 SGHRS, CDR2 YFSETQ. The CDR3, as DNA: TGCGCCAGCAGCATACCGTCTAGCGGGGGGGGATACAATGAGCAGTTCTTC. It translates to CASSIPSSGGGYNEQFF.

The CDR3 nucleotides are TGTGCCAGCAGCTTACACCCAGGGGGGCGGAGCTCCTACAATGAGCAGTTCTTC. Residues: CASSLHPGGRSSYNEQFF. J is TRBJ2-1 and V is TRBV7-6; D may be TRBD1 (7 bases). This CDR3 contains 18 residues. Trimming stripped 2 bases from V and 0 bases from J, with 17 bases between. Germline V lookup: CDR1 SGHVS, CDR2 FNYEAQ. Based on the CDR3 plus reference TRBV7-6 and TRBJ2-1, the full variable domain is GAGVSQSPRYKVTKRGQDVALRCDPISGHVSLYWYRQALGQGPEFLTYFNYEAQQDKSGLPNDRFSAERPEGSISTLTIQRTEQRDSAMYRCASSLHPGGRSSYNEQFFGPGTRLTVL.

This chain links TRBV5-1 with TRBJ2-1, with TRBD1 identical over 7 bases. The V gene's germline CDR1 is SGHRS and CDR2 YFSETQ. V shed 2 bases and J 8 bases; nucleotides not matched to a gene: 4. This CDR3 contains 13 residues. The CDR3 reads CASSLGGADEQFF. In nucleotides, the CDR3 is TGCGCCAGCAGCTTAGGGGGCGCCGATGAGCAGTTCTTC.

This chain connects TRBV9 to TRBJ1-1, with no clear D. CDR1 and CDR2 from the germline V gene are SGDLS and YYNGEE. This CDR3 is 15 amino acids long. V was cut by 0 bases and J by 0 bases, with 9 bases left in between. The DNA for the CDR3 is TGTGCCAGCAGCGTAGATGAGGTCATGAACACTGAAGCTTTCTTT. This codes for CASSVDEVMNTEAFF.

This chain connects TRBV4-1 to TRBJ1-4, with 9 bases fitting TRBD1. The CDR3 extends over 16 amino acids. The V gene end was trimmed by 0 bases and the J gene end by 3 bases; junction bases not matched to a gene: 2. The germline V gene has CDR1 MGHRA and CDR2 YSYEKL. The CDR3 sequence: CASSQEWDRANEKLFF. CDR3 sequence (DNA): TGCGCCAGCAGCCAAGAGTGGGACAGGGCTAATGAAAAACTGTTTTTT.

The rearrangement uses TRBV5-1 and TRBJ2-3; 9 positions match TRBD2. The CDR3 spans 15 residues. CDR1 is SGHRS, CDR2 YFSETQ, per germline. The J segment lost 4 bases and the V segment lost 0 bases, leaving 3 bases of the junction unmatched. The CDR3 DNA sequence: TGCGCCAGCAGCTTGGGGCGGGGGGGCCCAGATACGCAGTATTTT. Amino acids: CASSLGRGGPDTQYF.

Here the CDR3 reads CASSGGANEQFF. CDR3 nucleotide sequence: TGTGCCAGCAGCGGGGGCGCCAATGAGCAGTTCTTC. V gene TRBV12-3 or TRBV12-4 combines with J gene TRBJ2-1; TRBD1 or TRBD2 may be the D gene (6 bases each). With 6 bases removed from V and 6 bases from J, the gap between germline ends came to 9 bases. The CDR3 is made up of 12 amino acids.

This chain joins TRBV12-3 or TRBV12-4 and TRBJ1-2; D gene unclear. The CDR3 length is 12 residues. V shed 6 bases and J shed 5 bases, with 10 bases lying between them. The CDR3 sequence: CASSPSAYGYTF. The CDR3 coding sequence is TGTGCCAGCAGCCCCAGCGCGTATGGCTACACCTTC.

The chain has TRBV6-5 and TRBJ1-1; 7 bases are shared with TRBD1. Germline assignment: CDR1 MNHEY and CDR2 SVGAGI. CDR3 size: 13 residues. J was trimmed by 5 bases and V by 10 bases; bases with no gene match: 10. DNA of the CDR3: TGTGCCATCAAACCGACAGGGCGGACTGAAGCTTTCTTT. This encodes CAIKPTGRTEAFF.

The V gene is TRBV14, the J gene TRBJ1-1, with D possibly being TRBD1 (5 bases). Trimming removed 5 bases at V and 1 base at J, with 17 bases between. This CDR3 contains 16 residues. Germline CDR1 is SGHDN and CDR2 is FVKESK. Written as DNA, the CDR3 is TGTGCCAGCAGCACCCGCCGGCCCGGGACGAACACTGAAGCTTTCTTT. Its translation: CASSTRRPGTNTEAFF.

The CDR3 DNA follows: TGTGCCAGCAGTCGACAGGGGGCGAACGGGGAGCTGTTTTTT. This gives the protein CASSRQGANGELFF. The rearrangement joins TRBV2 to TRBJ2-2; 10 positions agree with TRBD1. Germline trimming cut 5 bases from V and 7 bases from J; bases unmatched to any gene: 4. This CDR3 spans 14 amino acids. In germline, CDR1 is SNHLY, CDR2 FYNNEI. The full variable domain, completed using reference TRBV2 and TRBJ2-2, is EPEVTQTPSHQVTQMGQEVILRCVPISNHLYFYWYRQILGQKVEFLVSFYNNEISEKSEIFDDQFSVERPDGSNFTLKIRSTKLEDSAMYFCASSRQGANGELFFGEGSRLTVL.

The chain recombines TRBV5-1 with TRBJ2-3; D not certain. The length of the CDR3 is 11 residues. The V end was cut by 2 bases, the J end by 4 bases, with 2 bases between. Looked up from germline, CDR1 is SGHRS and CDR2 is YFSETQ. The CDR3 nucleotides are TGCGCCAGCAGCTTCGCAGATACGCAGTATTTT. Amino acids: CASSFADTQYF. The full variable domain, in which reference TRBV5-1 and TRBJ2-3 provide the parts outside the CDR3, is KAGVTQTPRYLIKTRGQQVTLSCSPISGHRSVSWYQQTPGQGLQFLFEYFSETQRNKGNFPGRFSGRQFSNSRSEMNVSTLELGDSALYLCASSFADTQYFGPGTRLTVL.